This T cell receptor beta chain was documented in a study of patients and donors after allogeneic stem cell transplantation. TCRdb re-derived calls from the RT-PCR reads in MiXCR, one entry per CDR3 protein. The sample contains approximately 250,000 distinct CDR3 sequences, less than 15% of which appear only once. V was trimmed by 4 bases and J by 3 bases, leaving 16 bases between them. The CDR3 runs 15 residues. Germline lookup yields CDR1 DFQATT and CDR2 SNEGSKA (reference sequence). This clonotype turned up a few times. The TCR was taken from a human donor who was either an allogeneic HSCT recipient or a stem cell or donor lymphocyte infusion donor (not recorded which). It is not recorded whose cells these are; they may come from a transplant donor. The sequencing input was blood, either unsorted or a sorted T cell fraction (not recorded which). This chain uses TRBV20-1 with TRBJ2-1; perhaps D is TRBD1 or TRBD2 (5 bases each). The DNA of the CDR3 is TGCAGTGCTACCGAGGGGCCGCCTAGCTACAATGAGCAGTTCTTC. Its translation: CSATEGPPSYNEQFF.